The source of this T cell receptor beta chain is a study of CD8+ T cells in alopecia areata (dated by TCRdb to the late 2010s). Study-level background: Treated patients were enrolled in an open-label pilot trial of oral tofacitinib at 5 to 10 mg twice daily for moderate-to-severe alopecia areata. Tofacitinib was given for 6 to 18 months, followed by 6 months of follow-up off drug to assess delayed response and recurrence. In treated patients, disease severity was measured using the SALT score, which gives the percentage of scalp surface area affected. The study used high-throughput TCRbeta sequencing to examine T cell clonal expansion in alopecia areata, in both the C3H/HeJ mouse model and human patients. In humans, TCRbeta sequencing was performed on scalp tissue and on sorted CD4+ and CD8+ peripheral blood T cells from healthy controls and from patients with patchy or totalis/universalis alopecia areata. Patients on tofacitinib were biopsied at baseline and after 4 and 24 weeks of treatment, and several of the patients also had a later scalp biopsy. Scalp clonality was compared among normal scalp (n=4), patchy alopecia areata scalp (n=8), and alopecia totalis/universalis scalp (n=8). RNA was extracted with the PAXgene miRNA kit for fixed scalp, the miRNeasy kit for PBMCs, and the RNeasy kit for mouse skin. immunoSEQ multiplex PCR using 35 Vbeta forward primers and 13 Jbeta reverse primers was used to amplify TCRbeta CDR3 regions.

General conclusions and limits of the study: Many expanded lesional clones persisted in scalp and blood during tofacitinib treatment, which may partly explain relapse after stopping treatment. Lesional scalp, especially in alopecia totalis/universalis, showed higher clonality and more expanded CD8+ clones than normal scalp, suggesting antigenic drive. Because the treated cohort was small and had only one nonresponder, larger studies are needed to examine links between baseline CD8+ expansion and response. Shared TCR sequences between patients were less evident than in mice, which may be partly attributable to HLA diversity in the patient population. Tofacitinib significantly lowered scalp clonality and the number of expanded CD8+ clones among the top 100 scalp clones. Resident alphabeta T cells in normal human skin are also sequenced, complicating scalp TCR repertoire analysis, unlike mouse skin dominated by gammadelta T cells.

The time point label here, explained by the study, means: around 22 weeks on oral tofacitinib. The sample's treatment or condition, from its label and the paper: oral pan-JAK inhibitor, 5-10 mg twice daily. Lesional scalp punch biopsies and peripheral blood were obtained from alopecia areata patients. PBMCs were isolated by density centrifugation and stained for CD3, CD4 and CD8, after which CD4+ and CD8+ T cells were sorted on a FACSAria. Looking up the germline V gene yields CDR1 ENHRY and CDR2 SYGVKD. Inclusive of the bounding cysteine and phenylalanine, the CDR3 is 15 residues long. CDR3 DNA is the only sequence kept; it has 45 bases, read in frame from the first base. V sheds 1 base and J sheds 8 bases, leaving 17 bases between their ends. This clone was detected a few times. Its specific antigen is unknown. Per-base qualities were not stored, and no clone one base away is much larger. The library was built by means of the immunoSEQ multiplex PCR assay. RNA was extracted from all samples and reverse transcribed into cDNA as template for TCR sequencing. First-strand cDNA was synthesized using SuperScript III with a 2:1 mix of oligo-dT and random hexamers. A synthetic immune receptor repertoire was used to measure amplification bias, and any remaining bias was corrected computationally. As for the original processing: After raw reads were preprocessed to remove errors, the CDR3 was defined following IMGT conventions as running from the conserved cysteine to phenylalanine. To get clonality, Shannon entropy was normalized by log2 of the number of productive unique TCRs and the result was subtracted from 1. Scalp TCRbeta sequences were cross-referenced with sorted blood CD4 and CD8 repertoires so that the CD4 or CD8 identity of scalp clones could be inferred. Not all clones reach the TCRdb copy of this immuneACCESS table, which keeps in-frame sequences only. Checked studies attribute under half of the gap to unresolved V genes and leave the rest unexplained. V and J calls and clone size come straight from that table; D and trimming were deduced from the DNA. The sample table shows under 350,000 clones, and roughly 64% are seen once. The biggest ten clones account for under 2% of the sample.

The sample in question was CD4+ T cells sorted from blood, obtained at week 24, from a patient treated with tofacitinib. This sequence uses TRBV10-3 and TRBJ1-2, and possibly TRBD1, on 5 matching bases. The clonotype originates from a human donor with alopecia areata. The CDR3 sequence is CAISELSQASVGYTF. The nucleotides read TGTGCCATCAGTGAGTTGTCACAGGCTTCAGTGGGCTACACCTTC.